A single T cell receptor (beta chain) is shown here with its context. The germline V gene has CDR1 MNHNY and CDR2 SVGAGI (reference sequence). V lost 4 bases and J lost 5; bases outside the gene matches: 4. The CDR3 covers 14 residues. The sample comes from a study of shared clonotypes between healthy human individuals. Study-level background: The composition of the donors was a couple of women and a few men aged 18 to 49.

Method: immunoSEQ multiplex PCR; TCRdb's copy keeps in-frame clones and lacks some. This table holds 2 million or so clones, approximately 95% found once. The specimen was naive CD4+ T cells sorted from blood. The subset: CD45RA+ positively selected. The receptor was derived from a man younger than 30 in good health. This sequence joins TRBV6-6 and TRBJ1-5; 8 bases fit TRBD1. CDR3 coding DNA: TGTGCCAGCAGTTGGACAGGGACGCATCAGCCCCAGCATTTT. Its translation is CASSWTGTHQPQHF.